The rows below give T cell receptor beta chains drawn from one sample of a study of circulating and synovial CD4+ cells in juvenile arthritis. Libraries were prepared by immunoSEQ multiplex PCR; TCRdb keeps only in-frame clonotypes and omits some of them. In the table there are under 40,000 clones, around 93% of which are singletons. The sequenced sample consisted of CD4+ T cells from blood. These receptors were obtained from a human donor with juvenile idiopathic arthritis. Both conserved end residues are part of each CDR3. The order of the fields is J gene, clone size, D gene, V gene, CDR3 DNA, CDR3 protein. A D gene is named only where the DNA matches it firmly. Rows may omit the clone size; those that give it use once, few, many or a size class.

>TRBJ2-7|-|-|TRBV27
TGTGCCAGCAGTTTCAGGGGAGAGCAGTACTTC
CASSFRGEQYF
>TRBJ1-1|-|-|TRBV7-2
TGTGCCAGCAGCCCGCAAGGGGGTCGTAACACTGAAGCTTTCTTT
CASSPQGGRNTEAFF
>TRBJ2-7|-|TRBD2|TRBV28
TGTGCCAGCAGGAGATCAGGGAGCGGGAGGGCCTACGAGCAGTACTTC
CASRRSGSGRAYEQYF
>TRBJ2-1|-|-|TRBV5-1
TGCGCCAGCAGCTTGGCTTTTTATAGCTCCTACAATGAGCAGTTCTTC
CASSLAFYSSYNEQFF
>TRBJ2-7|-|-|TRBV28
TGTGCCAGCAGTTTTGGTACAGTACTTTCCTACGAGCAGTACTTC
CASSFGTVLSYEQYF
>TRBJ2-7|-|-|TRBV2
TGTGCCAGCACCGAACAGGGCTACGAGCAGTACTTC
CASTEQGYEQYF
>TRBJ1-2|-|TRBD1|TRBV6-1
TGTGCCAGCAGTCTTTCTACAGGGGAAGATGGCTACACCTTC
CASSLSTGEDGYTF
>TRBJ1-2|-|-|TRBV5-1
TGCGCCAGCAGCCTTGACAACAACTATGGCTACACCTTC
CASSLDNNYGYTF
>TRBJ2-7|few|-|TRBV19
TGTGCCAGTAGTACTCCGGGACTTATCTACGAGCAGTACTTC
CASSTPGLIYEQYF
>TRBJ2-3|-|-|TRBV11-3
TGTGCCAGCAGTCGGGGACTCGGATACACAGATACGCAGTATTTT
CASSRGLGYTDTQYF
>TRBJ2-2|-|-|TRBV28
TGTGCCAGCAGTCGATCCGACTGGAACACCGGGGAGCTGTTTTTT
CASSRSDWNTGELFF
>TRBJ1-3|few|-|TRBV5-1
TGCGCCAGCAGGTTAGACCAGGGGCCTGGAAACACCATATATTTT
CASRLDQGPGNTIYF
>TRBJ2-3|-|TRBD2|TRBV7-2
TGTGCCAGCAGCCCTAGCGGGAGTAGGGGAGATACGCAGTATTTT
CASSPSGSRGDTQYF
>TRBJ2-1|-|-|TRBV11-3
TGTGCCAGCAGCTTAGGAGGGACAGAGCAGTTCTTC
CASSLGGTEQFF
>TRBJ2-7|-|TRBD2|TRBV6-5
TGTGCCAGCAGTGCGAATACTAGCGCGCGGGACGAGCAGTACTTC
CASSANTSARDEQYF
>TRBJ2-7|-|TRBD1|TRBV27
TGTGCCAGCAGTTTATCCGGATACCGGGACAGGGCCTACGAGCAGTACTTC
CASSLSGYRDRAYEQYF
>TRBJ2-3|-|-|TRBV5-1
TGCGCCAGCAGCTTCCTTCCCCCTCCCGGGGTACAAGATACGCAGTATTTT
CASSFLPPPGVQDTQYF
>TRBJ2-5|-|-|TRBV30
TGTGCCTGGAGTGTCGGAGCAGAGACCCAGTACTTC
CAWSVGAETQYF
>TRBJ2-7|-|TRBD2|TRBV7-9
TGTGCCAGCAGCCGTTCGGGAGCGGGAGGAAACTACGAGCAGTACTTC
CASSRSGAGGNYEQYF
>TRBJ2-2|-|-|TRBV19
TGTGCCAGTAGTATTGGTCTGGGCAGCAACCCCGGGGAGCTGTTTTTT
CASSIGLGSNPGELFF
>TRBJ2-5|once|TRBD2|TRBV2
TGTGCCAACAAAAACCCCCCCGGACTAGCGGAACAAGAGACCCAGTACTTC
CANKNPPGLAEQETQYF
>TRBJ1-1|-|-|TRBV15
TGTGCCACCAGCAATCCGTCCAGGACAATTGAAGCTTTCTTT
CATSNPSRTIEAFF
>TRBJ2-1|-|-|TRBV10-2
TGCGCCAGCAGTGACCTGGGGAATAGGAGGAATCATGAGCAGTTCTTC
CASSDLGNRRNHEQFF
>TRBJ2-7|-|TRBD1|TRBV5-1
TGCGCCAGCAGCTACCGCCGGGACAGCCTTTACGAGCAGTACTTC
CASSYRRDSLYEQYF
>TRBJ2-2|-|-|TRBV7-2
TGTGCCAGCAGCTTTAGCCCAGGACGGACAACCACCGGGGAGCTGTTTTTT
CASSFSPGRTTTGELFF
>TRBJ2-5|-|-|TRBV25-1
TGTGCCTCAGACGGGTTCGGGACCCAGTACTTC
CASDGFGTQYF
>TRBJ2-3|-|-|TRBV5-1
TGCGCCAGCAGCCAGGACTGGTACACAGATACGCAGTATTTT
CASSQDWYTDTQYF
>TRBJ2-3|-|TRBD2|TRBV9
TGTGCCAGCAGCGCCTCGACTAGCGGCCCGAGAGGAAGTATAGATACGCAGTATTTT
CASSASTSGPRGSIDTQYF
>TRBJ2-1|-|-|TRBV5-4
TGTGCCAGCACCAACAGGGATTGGGGTGAGCAGTTCTTC
CASTNRDWGEQFF
>TRBJ1-6|-|-|TRBV19
TGTGCCAGTAGGACTGGAGTCAATAATTCACCCCTCCACTTT
CASRTGVNNSPLHF
>TRBJ1-1|-|-|TRBV18
TGTGCCAGCTCACAGATCGGGGGAGCAGGGAACACTGAAGCTTTCTTT
CASSQIGGAGNTEAFF
>TRBJ2-3|-|TRBD2|TRBV11-2
TGTGCCAGCAGCTATGGACTAGCCACAGATACGCAGTATTTT
CASSYGLATDTQYF
>TRBJ1-2|-|-|TRBV19
TGTGCCAGTAGTAGGGCAGGCGATTATGGCTACACCTTC
CASSRAGDYGYTF
>TRBJ2-3|-|TRBD1|TRBV9
TGTGCCAGCAGCGTAGTGGGACAGTTCACAGATACGCAGTATTTT
CASSVVGQFTDTQYF
>TRBJ2-1|-|TRBD2|TRBV5-1
TGCGCCACCCAGATAGCGGGAGGCGTAGGAGAGCAGTTCTTC
CATQIAGGVGEQFF
>TRBJ2-3|-|-|TRBV7-2
TGTGCCAGCAGCTTCCGGGGAACACCGGGGGATACGCAGTATTTT
CASSFRGTPGDTQYF
>TRBJ2-7|-|-|TRBV11-2
TGTGCCAGCAGCTCGACGGGGACCTACGAGCAGTACTTC
CASSSTGTYEQYF
>TRBJ2-2|-|-|TRBV18
TGTGCCAGCTCACCAAAAGTAGTAGGATGGACAGAGAACACCGGGGAGCTGTTTTTT
CASSPKVVGWTENTGELFF
>TRBJ1-2|-|TRBD1|TRBV28
TGTGCCAGCAGTTCCGGACAGGGGGCGAGGGGCTACACCTTC
CASSSGQGARGYTF
>TRBJ2-5|-|-|TRBV7-8
TGTGCCAGCAGCTTAGGGGGGGAAGGGACCCAGTACTTC
CASSLGGEGTQYF
>TRBJ1-5|-|-|TRBV6-1
TGTGCCAGCAGTGACTATCAGCCCCAGCATTTT
CASSDYQPQHF
>TRBJ2-7|-|-|TRBV19
TGTGCCAGTAGTATCTCCAGGGCGTACGAGCAGTACTTC
CASSISRAYEQYF
>TRBJ2-5|few|TRBD2|TRBV7-3
TGTGCCAGCAGCCCCGGGACTAGCGGGAGGCAAGGAGAGACCCAGTACTTC
CASSPGTSGRQGETQYF
>TRBJ2-2|once|-|TRBV27
TGTGCCAGCAGTTTAGGAGGCCGGGAGCTGTTTTTT
CASSLGGRELFF
>TRBJ1-2|once|-|TRBV5-4
TGTGCCAGTACGGACTACTCTAAACGGGGCTATGGCTACACCTTC
CASTDYSKRGYGYTF
>TRBJ1-4|few|-|TRBV7-6
TGTGCCAGCAGCTTAGAGTGGGGAGTAGGGGAAAAACTGTTTTTT
CASSLEWGVGEKLFF
>TRBJ2-7|few|TRBD2|TRBV5-5
TGTGCCAGCAGCTCGGATCTTCTGCGGGAGAGGGAGCAGTACTTC
CASSSDLLREREQYF
>TRBJ2-3|-|-|TRBV28
TGTGCCAGCAGTTATACGGGAACGACGCAGTATTTT
CASSYTGTTQYF
>TRBJ2-6|-|-|TRBV6-5
TGTGCCAGCAGTTCTCCGGCAGGGCCCGGGGCCAACGTCCTGACTTTC
CASSSPAGPGANVLTF
>TRBJ1-3|-|TRBD1|TRBV27
TGTGCCAGCCGGCAGGAACAGGGGGCTGCCGGAAACACCATATATTTT
CASRQEQGAAGNTIYF
>TRBJ2-7|-|-|TRBV7-2
TGTGCCAGCAGCTTAGCGCGCTCCTACGAGCAGTACTTC
CASSLARSYEQYF
>TRBJ1-1|-|-|TRBV28
TGTGCCAGCAGTTTCGGCAGGGAGAACACTGAAGCTTTCTTT
CASSFGRENTEAFF
>TRBJ2-7|-|TRBD1|TRBV5-1
TGCGCCAGCAGCCTTGAGCCGGGACAGTACTACGAGCAGTACTTC
CASSLEPGQYYEQYF
>TRBJ2-1|-|-|TRBV9
TGTGCCAGCAGCTCCGCTCAGGGAAACTCCTACAATGAGCAGTTCTTC
CASSSAQGNSYNEQFF
>TRBJ2-7|-|TRBD1|TRBV28
TGTGCCAGCAGCCATCTCGGACCTGTTCAGGGGGTTCACTACGAGCAGTACTTC
CASSHLGPVQGVHYEQYF
>TRBJ2-2|-|-|TRBV5-1
TGCGCCAGCAGATCGTTATACCTTACAGGATCCGCTAACACCGGGGAGCTGTTTTTT
CASRSLYLTGSANTGELFF